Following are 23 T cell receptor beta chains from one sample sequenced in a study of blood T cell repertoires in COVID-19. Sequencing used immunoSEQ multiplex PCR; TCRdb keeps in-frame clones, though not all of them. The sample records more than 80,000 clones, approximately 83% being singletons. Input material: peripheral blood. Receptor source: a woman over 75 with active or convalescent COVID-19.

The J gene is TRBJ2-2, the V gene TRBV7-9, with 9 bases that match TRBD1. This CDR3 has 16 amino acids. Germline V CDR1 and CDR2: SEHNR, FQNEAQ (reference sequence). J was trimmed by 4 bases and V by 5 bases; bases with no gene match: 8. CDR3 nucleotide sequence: TGTGCCAGCAGCCGACCGACAGGGGGTATCACCGGGGAGCTGTTTTTT. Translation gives CASSRPTGGITGELFF.

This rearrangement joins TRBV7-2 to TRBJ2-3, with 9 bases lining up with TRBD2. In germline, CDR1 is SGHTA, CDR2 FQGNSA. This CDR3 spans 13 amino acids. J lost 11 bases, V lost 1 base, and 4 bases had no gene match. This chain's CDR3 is CASSLGVAGVQYF. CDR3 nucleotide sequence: TGTGCCAGCAGCTTAGGGGTAGCGGGGGTGCAGTATTTT. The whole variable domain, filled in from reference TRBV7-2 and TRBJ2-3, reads GAGVSQSPSNKVTEKGKDVELRCDPISGHTALYWYRQSLGQGLEFLIYFQGNSAPDKSGLPSDRFSAERTGGSVSTLTIQRTQQEDSAVYLCASSLGVAGVQYFGPGTRLTVL.

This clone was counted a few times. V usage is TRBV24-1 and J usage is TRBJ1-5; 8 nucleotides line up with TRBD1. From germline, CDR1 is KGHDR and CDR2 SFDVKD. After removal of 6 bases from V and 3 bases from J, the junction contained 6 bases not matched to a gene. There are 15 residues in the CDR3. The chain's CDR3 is CATSIGQGFNQPQHF. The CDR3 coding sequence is TGTGCCACCAGTATCGGACAGGGCTTCAATCAGCCCCAGCATTTT.

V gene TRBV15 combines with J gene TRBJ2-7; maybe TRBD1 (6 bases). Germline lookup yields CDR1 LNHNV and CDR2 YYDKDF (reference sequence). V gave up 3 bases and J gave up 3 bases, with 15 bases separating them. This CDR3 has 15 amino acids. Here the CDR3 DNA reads TGTGCCACCAGCAGGGGGGCAGGGCTGGACTACGAGCAGTACTTC. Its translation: CATSRGAGLDYEQYF. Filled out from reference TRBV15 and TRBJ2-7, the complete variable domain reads DAMVIQNPRYQVTQFGKPVTLSCSQTLNHNVMYWYQQKSSQAPKLLFHYYDKDFNNEADTPDNFQSRRPNTSFCFLDIRSPGLGDTAMYLCATSRGAGLDYEQYFGPGTRLTVT.

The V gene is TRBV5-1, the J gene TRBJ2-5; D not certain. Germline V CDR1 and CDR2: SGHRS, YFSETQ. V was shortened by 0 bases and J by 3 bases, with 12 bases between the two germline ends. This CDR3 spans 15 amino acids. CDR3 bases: TGCGCCAGCAGCTTGGGAGTGTCCTTAGAAGAGACCCAGTACTTC. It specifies CASSLGVSLEETQYF.

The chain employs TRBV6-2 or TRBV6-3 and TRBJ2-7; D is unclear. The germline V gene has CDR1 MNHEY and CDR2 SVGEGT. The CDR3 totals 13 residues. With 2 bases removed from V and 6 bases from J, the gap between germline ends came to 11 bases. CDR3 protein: CASSYRPVGEQYF. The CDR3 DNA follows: TGTGCCAGCAGTTACCGCCCAGTTGGCGAGCAGTACTTC.

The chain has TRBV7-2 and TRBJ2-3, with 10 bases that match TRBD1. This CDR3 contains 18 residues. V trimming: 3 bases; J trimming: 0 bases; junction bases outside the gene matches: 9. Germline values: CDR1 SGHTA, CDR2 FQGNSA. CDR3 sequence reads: CASSFLFGTGASTDTQYF. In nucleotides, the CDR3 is TGTGCCAGCAGCTTTCTTTTCGGGACAGGGGCAAGCACAGATACGCAGTATTTT.

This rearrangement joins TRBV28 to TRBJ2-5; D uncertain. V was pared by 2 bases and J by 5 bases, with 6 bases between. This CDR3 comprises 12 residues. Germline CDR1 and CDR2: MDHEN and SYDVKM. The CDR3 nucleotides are TGTGCCAGCAGTTTAGTCCCTGAGACCCAGTACTTC. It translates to CASSLVPETQYF.

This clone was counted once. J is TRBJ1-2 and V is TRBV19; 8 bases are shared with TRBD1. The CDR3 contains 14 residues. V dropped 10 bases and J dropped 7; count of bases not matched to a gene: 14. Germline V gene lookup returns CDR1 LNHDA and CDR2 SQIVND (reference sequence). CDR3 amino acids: CATTVDRGAGGYTF. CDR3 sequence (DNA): TGTGCCACAACAGTTGACAGGGGCGCAGGTGGCTACACCTTC.

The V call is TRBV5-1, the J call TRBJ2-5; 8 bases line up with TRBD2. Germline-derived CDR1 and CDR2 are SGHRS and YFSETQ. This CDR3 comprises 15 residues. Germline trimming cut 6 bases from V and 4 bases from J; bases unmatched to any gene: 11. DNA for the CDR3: TGCGCCAGCACCCCAGCGGGAGCAAGCATAGAGACCCAGTACTTC. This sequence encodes CASTPAGASIETQYF.

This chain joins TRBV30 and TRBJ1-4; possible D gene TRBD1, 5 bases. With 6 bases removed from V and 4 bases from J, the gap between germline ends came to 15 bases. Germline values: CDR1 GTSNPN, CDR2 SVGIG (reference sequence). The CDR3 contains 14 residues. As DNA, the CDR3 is TGTGCCTGCCCACAAGGGGAGGATAATGAAAAACTGTTTTTT. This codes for CACPQGEDNEKLFF.

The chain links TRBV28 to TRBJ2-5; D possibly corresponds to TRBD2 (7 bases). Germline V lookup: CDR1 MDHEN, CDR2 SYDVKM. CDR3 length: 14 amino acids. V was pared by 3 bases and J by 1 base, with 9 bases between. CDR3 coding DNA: TGTGCCAGCAGTTTGAGGGGGGGCCAAGAGACCCAGTACTTC. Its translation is CASSLRGGQETQYF.

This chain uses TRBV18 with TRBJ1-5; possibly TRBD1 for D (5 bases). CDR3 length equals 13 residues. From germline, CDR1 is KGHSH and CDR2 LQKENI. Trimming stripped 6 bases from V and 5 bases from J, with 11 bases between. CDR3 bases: TGTGCCAGCTCGGGACGGGAGGATCAGCCCCAGCATTTT. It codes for CASSGREDQPQHF.

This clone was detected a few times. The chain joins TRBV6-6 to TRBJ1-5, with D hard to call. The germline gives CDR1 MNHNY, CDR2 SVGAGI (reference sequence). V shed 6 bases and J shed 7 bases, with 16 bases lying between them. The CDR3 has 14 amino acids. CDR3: CASSPSTAGQPQHF. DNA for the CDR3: TGTGCCAGCAGCCCCTCAACAGCGGGGCAGCCCCAGCATTTT.

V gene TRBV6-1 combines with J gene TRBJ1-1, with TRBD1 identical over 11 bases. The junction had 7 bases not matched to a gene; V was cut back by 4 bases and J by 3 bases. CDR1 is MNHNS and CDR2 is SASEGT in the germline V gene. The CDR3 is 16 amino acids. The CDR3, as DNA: TGTGCCAGCAGTGGACTACCGGGACAGGGGGACACTGAAGCTTTCTTT. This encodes CASSGLPGQGDTEAFF.

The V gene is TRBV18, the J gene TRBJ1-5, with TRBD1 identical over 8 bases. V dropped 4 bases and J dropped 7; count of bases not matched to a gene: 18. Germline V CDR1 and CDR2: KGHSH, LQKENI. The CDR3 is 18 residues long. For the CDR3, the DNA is TGTGCCAGCTCACAAGGTAGACAGGGGCCTAGCGAGGGGCAGCCCCAGCATTTT. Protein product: CASSQGRQGPSEGQPQHF.

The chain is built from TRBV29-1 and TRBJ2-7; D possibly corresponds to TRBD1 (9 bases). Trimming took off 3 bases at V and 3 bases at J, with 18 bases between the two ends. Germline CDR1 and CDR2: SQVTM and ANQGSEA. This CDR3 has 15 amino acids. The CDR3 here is CSVEVGRDRVYEQYF. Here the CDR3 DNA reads TGCAGCGTTGAGGTCGGGAGGGACAGGGTCTACGAGCAGTACTTC.

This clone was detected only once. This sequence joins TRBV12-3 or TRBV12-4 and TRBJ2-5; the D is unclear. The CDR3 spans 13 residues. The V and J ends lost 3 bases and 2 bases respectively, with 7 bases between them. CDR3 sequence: CASSLFGQETQYF. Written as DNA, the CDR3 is TGTGCCAGCAGTTTGTTCGGTCAAGAGACCCAGTACTTC.

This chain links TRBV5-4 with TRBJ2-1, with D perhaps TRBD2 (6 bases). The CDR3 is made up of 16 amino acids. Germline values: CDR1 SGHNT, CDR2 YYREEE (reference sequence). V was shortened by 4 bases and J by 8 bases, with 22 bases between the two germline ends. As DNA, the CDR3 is TGTGCCAGCAGCCTTGGCGGGGCCGGGGGTAGGGATGAGCAGTTCTTC. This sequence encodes CASSLGGAGGRDEQFF.

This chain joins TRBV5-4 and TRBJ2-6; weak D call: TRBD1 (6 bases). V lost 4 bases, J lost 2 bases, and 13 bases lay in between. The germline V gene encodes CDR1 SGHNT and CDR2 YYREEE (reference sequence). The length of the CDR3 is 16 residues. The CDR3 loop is CASSLRGGAGANVLTF. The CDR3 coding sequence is TGTGCCAGCAGCCTCCGTGGGGGCGCTGGGGCCAACGTCCTGACTTTC.

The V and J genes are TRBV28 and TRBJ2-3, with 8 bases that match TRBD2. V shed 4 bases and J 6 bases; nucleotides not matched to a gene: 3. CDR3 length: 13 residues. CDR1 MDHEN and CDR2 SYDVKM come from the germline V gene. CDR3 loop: CASSSGGPDTQYF. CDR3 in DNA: TGTGCCAGCAGTTCGGGGGGGCCCGATACGCAGTATTTT.

The CDR3 region has the DNA TGTGCCAGCAGTGATAGGAGGACCAATCCAAGGGATAGGTACACCTTC. Protein sequence: CASSDRRTNPRDRYTF. V is TRBV25-1 and J is TRBJ1-2; D is unclear. Trimming took 3 bases from V and 11 from J, leaving 25 bases between them. Germline CDR1 reads MGHDK; CDR2 reads SYGVNS. CDR3 length equals 16 residues.

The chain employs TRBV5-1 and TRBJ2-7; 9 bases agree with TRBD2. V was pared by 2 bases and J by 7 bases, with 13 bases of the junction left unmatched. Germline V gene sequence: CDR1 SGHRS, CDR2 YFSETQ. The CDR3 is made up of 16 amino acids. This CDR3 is CASSFNSAGGLGEQYF. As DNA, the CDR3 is TGCGCCAGCAGCTTTAATTCAGCGGGGGGTTTAGGGGAGCAGTACTTC. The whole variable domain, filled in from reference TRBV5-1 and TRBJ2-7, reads KAGVTQTPRYLIKTRGQQVTLSCSPISGHRSVSWYQQTPGQGLQFLFEYFSETQRNKGNFPGRFSGRQFSNSRSEMNVSTLELGDSALYLCASSFNSAGGLGEQYFGPGTRLTVT.